The clone carrying this T cell receptor (beta chain) showed up just once. The germline gives CDR1 SGHTA, CDR2 FQGTGA. The V segment lost 11 bases and the J segment 6 bases; nucleotides outside the gene matches: 6. The CDR3 consists of 13 residues. The method was immunoSEQ multiplex PCR; TCRdb's version includes in-frame clones alone and lacks a portion of them. This sample has 300,000 to 400,000 clones, with more than 85% found just once. This record comes from a study of brain T cells in children with intractable seizures. The time point was: blood from clinic visit 5 months post-surgery; TSC patient then seizure free.

The sequencing here drew on peripheral blood, taken less than 6 months after surgery. The chain is built from TRBV7-3 and TRBJ2-2; 10 bases are shared with TRBD1. This clonotype was obtained from a boy under two years old with tuberous sclerosis and intractable seizures. The CDR3 sequence is CAAGTGDSGELFF. The CDR3 DNA reads as TGTGCCGCTGGGACAGGGGATTCCGGGGAGCTGTTTTTT.